This T cell receptor (beta chain) was documented in a study of OX40 agonist ivuxolimab in advanced cancers. About the research overall: Three partial responders included one hepatocellular carcinoma patient and two cutaneous melanoma patients. General study results and limits: In general, CD8+ T cells held more expanded clones than CD4+ did, on average.

For this clone: Its antigen is still unknown.

This table comes from immunoSEQ multiplex PCR, and its TCRdb copy is limited to in-frame clones, with some not included. This table has about 79,000 clones, over 75% appearing once. This CDR3 is built from 14 residues. Trimming removed 5 bases from V and 2 bases from J, with 11 bases in between. Per the germline V gene, CDR1 is MDHEN and CDR2 is SYDVKM. This TCR came from an adult with an advanced solid tumor such as melanoma, head and neck, liver or kidney cancer. Source: CD4+ or CD8+ T cells sorted from blood, taken in a trial of the OX40 agonist ivuxolimab. This chain connects TRBV28 to TRBJ2-3, with a tentative D call TRBD2 (5 bases). The CDR3 loop reads CASSLRGVTDTQYF. CDR3 coding DNA: TGTGCCAGCAGTCTCCGGGGAGTCACAGATACGCAGTATTTT.